The table lists the clone carrying this T cell receptor (beta chain) with a count of one. Its target is unknown. The sample belongs to a study of OX40 agonist ivuxolimab in advanced cancers. For the study at large: The dose-escalation cohort was over 65% male, with a mean age of about 58 years, ranging about 23 to 90. Findings and caveats of the study: There was clonal expansion of CD4+ and CD8+ blood T cells by week 6 at 0.1 to 3.0 mg/kg. Some of the nonresponding patients also showed low levels of normalized T-cell clonal expansion.

The investigators sampled blood at baseline, at cycle 4 day 1, and at cycle 7 day 1. The germline V and J ends were trimmed by 4 bases and 0 bases, with 21 bases remaining between them. CDR1 and CDR2 from the germline V gene are SNHLY and FYNNEI. This CDR3 spans 19 amino acids. Assay: immunoSEQ multiplex PCR; the TCRdb copy retains only in-frame clones and omits some. This repertoire shows approximately 17,000 clones, just over 85% found once; its top ten account for approximately 0.7%. The chain is built from TRBV2 and TRBJ2-2; perhaps TRBD1 as D (6 bases). The clonotype comes from an adult with an advanced solid tumor such as melanoma, head and neck, liver or kidney cancer. The sample consisted of CD4+ or CD8+ T cells sorted from blood, taken in a trial of the OX40 agonist ivuxolimab. The CDR3 loop reads CASSAPPGRGDTNTGELFF. In nucleotides, the CDR3 is TGTGCCAGCAGTGCCCCCCCGGGCAGGGGCGATACGAACACCGGGGAGCTGTTTTTT.